This TCR beta chain was sequenced for a study of technical replicates of blood from several donors. Here immunoSEQ multiplex PCR was the method, and the copy in TCRdb shows in-frame clones only, minus some. The sample shows about 50,000 clones, about 95% of them seen only once. V trimming: 7 bases; J trimming: 2 bases; junction bases outside the gene matches: 9. Germline values: CDR1 MNHEY, CDR2 SVGAGI. This CDR3 has 15 residues. The sequenced sample consisted of PBMCs. This sequence joins TRBV6-5 and TRBJ1-2, with 8 bases that match TRBD1. The sequence was obtained from a human donor in good health. Some clones in this sample may be carry-over from other donors' samples. The chain's CDR3 is CASKPTRDRNYGYTF. Here the CDR3 DNA reads TGTGCCAGCAAACCGACTCGGGACAGGAACTATGGCTACACCTTC.